The 12 T cell receptor beta chains below come from one sample, sequenced in a study of shared clonotypes between healthy human individuals. Sequencing used immunoSEQ multiplex PCR; TCRdb keeps in-frame clones, though not all of them. The profile shows 2,500,000 or so clones, approximately 94% of them singletons. The sample consisted of naive CD4+ T cells from PBMCs. Subset meaning: CD45RA+ positively selected. Receptors originate from a man younger than 35 in good health. Some clones in this sample may be carry-over from other donors' samples.

This clone was detected a few times. CDR3 nucleotide sequence: TGTGCCAGCACTGGGGCGGAAAAACTGTTTTTT. This codes for CASTGAEKLFF. This chain connects TRBV7-9 to TRBJ1-4; D may be TRBD1 (5 bases). V lost 7 bases, J lost 8 bases, and 8 bases lay in between. Germline CDR1 reads SEHNR; CDR2 reads FQNEAQ (reference sequence). This CDR3 comprises 11 residues.

The chain links TRBV2 to TRBJ2-1; unclear D gene. Germline assignment: CDR1 SNHLY and CDR2 FYNNEI. The CDR3 extends over 11 amino acids. Deletions cut 8 bases from V and 3 bases from J, with 5 bases between. CDR3: CASEHYNEQFF. The CDR3 DNA sequence: TGTGCCAGCGAGCACTACAATGAGCAGTTCTTC.

V usage is TRBV7-2 and J usage is TRBJ2-7; no firm D call. This CDR3 has 13 residues. Germline V gene data show CDR1 as SGHTA and CDR2 as FQGNSA. The V and J ends lost 5 bases and 4 bases respectively, with 12 bases between them. CDR3 bases: TGTGCCAGCAGCCCTAAGGCCCTTTACGAGCAGTACTTC. This encodes CASSPKALYEQYF.

The J gene is TRBJ1-1, the V gene TRBV5-1, with unresolved D. CDR3 length equals 13 residues. The germline V gene has CDR1 SGHRS and CDR2 YFSETQ. V shed 7 bases and J shed 2 bases, with 12 bases lying between them. This CDR3 is CASRSDPNTEAFF. The DNA of the CDR3 is TGCGCCAGCCGATCCGACCCCAACACTGAAGCTTTCTTT.

V is TRBV5-4 and J is TRBJ2-3, with 10 bases lining up with TRBD2. This CDR3 region has 16 residues. J lost 0 bases, V lost 2 bases, and 3 bases had no gene match. Germline V CDR1 and CDR2: SGHNT, YYREEE (reference sequence). The CDR3 loop reads CASSFLTSGSTDTQYF. CDR3 bases: TGTGCCAGCAGCTTCTTGACTAGCGGGAGCACAGATACGCAGTATTTT.

The chain recombines TRBV9 with TRBJ2-2; TRBD2 aligns across 10 bases. With V trimmed by 10 bases and J by 1 base, 13 bases remained unmatched. The CDR3 has 17 residues. Germline assignment: CDR1 SGDLS and CDR2 YYNGEE. The CDR3 DNA follows: TGTGCCCGGGGGAGGCTAGCGGGAGTTGTGAACACCGGGGAGCTGTTTTTT. Amino acid sequence: CARGRLAGVVNTGELFF.

This clone was found a few times. J is TRBJ2-6 and V is TRBV4-2; 8 positions agree with TRBD2. Germline trimming cut 0 bases from V and 2 bases from J; bases unmatched to any gene: 6. CDR1 is LGHNA, CDR2 YNFKEQ, per germline. The CDR3 is 18 residues long. The CDR3 region has the DNA TGTGCCAGCAGCCAAGAGAGCGGGAGTCTAGCTGGGGCCAACGTCCTGACTTTC. Residues: CASSQESGSLAGANVLTF.

The chain is built from TRBV7-3 and TRBJ2-1; 11 nucleotides match TRBD2. The CDR3 loop spans 15 amino acids. Germline CDR1 and CDR2: SGHTA and FQGTGA. Trimming took 5 bases from V and 5 from J; bases not matched to a gene: 5. The CDR3 DNA is TGTGCCAGCAGCCCGGGACTAGCGGAACACAATGAGCAGTTCTTC. Residues: CASSPGLAEHNEQFF.

This chain joins TRBV18 and TRBJ2-7, with D perhaps matching TRBD1 or TRBD2 (5 bases each). With 3 bases removed from V and 4 bases from J, the gap between germline ends came to 22 bases. CDR1 is KGHSH, CDR2 LQKENI, per germline. The CDR3 totals 17 residues. DNA of the CDR3: TGTGCCAGCTCACCGGGGGTCGGAAGGGGTTCTAGTTACGAGCAGTACTTC. It yields the protein CASSPGVGRGSSYEQYF. Complete variable domain (other parts from reference TRBV18 and TRBJ2-7): NAGVMQNPRHLVRRRGQEARLRCSPMKGHSHVYWYRQLPEEGLKFMVYLQKENIIDESGMPKERFSAEFPKEGPSILRIQQVVRGDSAAYFCASSPGVGRGSSYEQYFGPGTRLTVT.

About this clone: Additional DNA sequences in this sample encode the identical CDR3. J is TRBJ2-1 and V is TRBV18; 11 bases fit TRBD1. Germline-derived CDR1 and CDR2 are KGHSH and LQKENI. With 2 bases clipped from V and 3 bases from J, the junction kept 0 bases outside the gene matches. The CDR3 spans 15 residues. The CDR3 loop reads CASSPGTGGYNEQFF. DNA for the CDR3: TGTGCCAGCTCACCAGGGACAGGGGGCTACAATGAGCAGTTCTTC.

The gene calls are TRBV10-3 and TRBJ2-1, with 12 bases fitting TRBD2. Germline CDR1 reads ENHRY; CDR2 reads SYGVKD. V gave up 11 bases and J gave up 6 bases; unmatched junction bases: 8. The length of the CDR3 is 14 residues. The CDR3 region is CAAQTSGSLNEQFF. The CDR3 DNA reads as TGTGCCGCCCAGACTAGCGGGAGTCTCAATGAGCAGTTCTTC.

The chain has TRBV5-1 and TRBJ2-2, with D maybe TRBD2 (6 bases). V lost 5 bases, J lost 7 bases, and 18 bases lay in between. Germline lookup yields CDR1 SGHRS and CDR2 YFSETQ. The CDR3 totals 15 residues. CDR3: CASSVRAGIGGELFF. The CDR3 region has the DNA TGCGCCAGCAGTGTAAGGGCGGGAATTGGCGGGGAGCTGTTTTTT.